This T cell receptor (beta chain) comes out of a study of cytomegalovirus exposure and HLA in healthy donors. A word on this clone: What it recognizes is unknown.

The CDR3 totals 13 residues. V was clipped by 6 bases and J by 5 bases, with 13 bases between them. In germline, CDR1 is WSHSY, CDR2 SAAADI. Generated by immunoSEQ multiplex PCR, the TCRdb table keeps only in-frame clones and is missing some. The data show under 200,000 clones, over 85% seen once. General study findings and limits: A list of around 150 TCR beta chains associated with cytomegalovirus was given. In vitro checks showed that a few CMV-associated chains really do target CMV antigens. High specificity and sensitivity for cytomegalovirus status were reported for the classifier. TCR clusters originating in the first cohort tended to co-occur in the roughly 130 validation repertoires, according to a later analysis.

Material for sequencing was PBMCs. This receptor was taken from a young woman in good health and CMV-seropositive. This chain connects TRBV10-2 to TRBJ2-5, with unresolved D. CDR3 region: CASRVPPGETQYF. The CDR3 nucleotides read TGCGCCAGCAGGGTCCCTCCCGGGGAGACCCAGTACTTC.